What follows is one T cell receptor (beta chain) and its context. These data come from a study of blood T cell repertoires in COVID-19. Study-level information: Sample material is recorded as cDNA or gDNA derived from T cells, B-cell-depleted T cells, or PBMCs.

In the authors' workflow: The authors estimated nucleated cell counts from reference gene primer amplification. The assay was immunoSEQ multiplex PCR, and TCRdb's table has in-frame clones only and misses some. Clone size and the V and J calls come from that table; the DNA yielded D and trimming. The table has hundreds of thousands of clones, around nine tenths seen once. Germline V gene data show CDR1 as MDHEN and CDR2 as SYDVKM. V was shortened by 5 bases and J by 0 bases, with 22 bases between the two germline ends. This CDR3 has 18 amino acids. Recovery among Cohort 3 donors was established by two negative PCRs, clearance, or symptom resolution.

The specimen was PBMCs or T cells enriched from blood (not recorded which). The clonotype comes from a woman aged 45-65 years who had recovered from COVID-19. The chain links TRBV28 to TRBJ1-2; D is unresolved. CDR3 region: CASSPLDAGDLANYGYTF. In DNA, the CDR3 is TGTGCCAGCAGTCCCTTGGACGCGGGTGACTTAGCTAACTATGGCTACACCTTC.